This T cell receptor (beta chain) was identified in a study of Graves' ophthalmopathy and Graves' hyperthyroidism. Beta-chain TCR CDR3 regions were amplified from RNA transcripts. The authors performed first-round RT-PCR with HTBI primers and then a second-round multiplex PCR. TCRdb reprocessed the multiplex PCR reads with MiXCR, giving one entry per CDR3 protein. Among 45,000 to 60,000 distinct CDR3 sequences, more than 40% were seen once, and the ten largest hold roughly 5%. This clonotype was observed many times. The CDR3 has 13 residues. Trimming removed 2 bases at V and 10 bases at J, with 14 bases between. Germline V gene sequence: CDR1 MDHEN, CDR2 SYDVKM.

Sequenced material: peripheral blood. The sequence came from an adult woman with Graves' ophthalmopathy. J is TRBJ1-1 and V is TRBV28, with a weak D call TRBD1 (5 bases). In DNA, the CDR3 is TGTGCCAGCAGTTTAGCCGCGGGGCCCGGAGCTTTCTTT. Translated: CASSLAAGPGAFF. Full variable domain (remainder filled in from reference TRBV28 and TRBJ1-1): DVKVTQSSRYLVKRTGEKVFLECVQDMDHENMFWYRQDPGLGLRLIYFSYDVKMKEKGDIPEGYSVSREKKERFSLILESASTNQTSMYLCASSLAAGPGAFFGQGTRLTVV.